This TCR beta chain was retrieved from a study of T-cell reconstitution after alpha-beta-depleted transplantation in children. For TCRbeta, the library was prepared with unique molecular identifiers. TCRdb reprocessed the PCR reads via MiXCR and lists one record per CDR3 protein. The repertoire has fewer than 550,000 distinct CDR3 sequences, around 15% of them found once; the top ten carry less than 30%. Findings of the study overall: About two months after transplant, alpha-beta T cells reportedly came from several hundred expanded graft clones. In some patients, recipient T cells and intrathymic progenitors surviving conditioning explained high day-60 diversity. T-cell numbers and diversity one year post-transplant derived largely from freshly generated T cells.

V lost 6 bases and J lost 7; bases outside the gene matches: 9. The CDR3 extends over 14 amino acids. The table lists this clonotype with a few counts. The target antigen is unknown. The sequence was obtained from a boy under two years old who had a stem cell transplant for Wiskott-Aldrich syndrome, so the T cells may come from the graft donor. The chain combines TRBV12-3 or TRBV12-4 with TRBJ2-7; 10 bases fit TRBD1. The sequenced sample was PBMCs, mostly from graft donor cells, obtained 360 days after TCRalphabeta/CD19-depleted stem cell transplant. The CDR3 region has the DNA TGTGCCAGCAGCACCCAGGGACAGGGGACGGAGCAGTACTTC. As protein: CASSTQGQGTEQYF.